This T cell receptor beta chain is from a study of T cell responses to AZD1222 COVID-19 vaccine. Study-level information: Both about-4-week and about-12-week second-dose recipients were combined.

Germline assignment: CDR1 SQVTM and CDR2 ANQGSEA. The CDR3 sequence is 15 residues long. V gave up 2 bases and J gave up 8 bases; unmatched junction bases: 8. Profiling relied on immunoSEQ multiplex PCR, and the TCRdb table lists in-frame clones only, not all of them. The sample records more than 110,000 clones, 80% to 95% being singletons. The TCR originated in an adult in good health. The input for sequencing was peripheral blood, taken on day 0 of AZD1222 vaccination. V gene TRBV29-1 combines with J gene TRBJ2-2; 10 nucleotides match TRBD2. Here the CDR3 reads CSVEKASGLAGELFF. The CDR3 region has the DNA TGCAGCGTTGAAAAGGCTTCGGGACTAGCGGGGGAGCTGTTTTTT.